The rows below give T cell receptor beta chains drawn from one sample of a study of glioma-infiltrating T cells. TCRdb redid the calling of the multiplex PCR reads with MiXCR, one entry per CDR3 protein. The sample shows about 140,000 distinct CDR3 sequences, 30% to 40% of them seen only once. The specimen sequenced was glioma tissue, nonneoplastic brain tissue, or PBMCs (not recorded which). The receptors were sampled from a human donor with low-grade glioma or glioblastoma, undergoing nonglioma brain surgery, or in good health (not recorded which). CDR3s include the opening cysteine and the closing phenylalanine or tryptophan. A D gene is named only where the DNA matches it firmly. Part of the rows lack a size; the others show once, few, many or a class for expanded clones.

NA,few,TRBJ1-2,TRBV28,TGTGCCAGCAGTTCCCCCCGGGGGCGGAATGGCTACACCTTC,CASSSPRGRNGYTF
TRBD1,few,TRBJ2-5,TRBV6-1,TGTGCCAGCAGAGACAGGGTCGGGTTAGAGACCCAGTACTTC,CASRDRVGLETQYF
TRBD1,NA,TRBJ1-2,TRBV12-3/TRBV12-4,TGTGCCAGCAGGAAACAGGGGCAAGATGGCTACACCTTC,CASRKQGQDGYTF
NA,many,TRBJ1-2,TRBV2,TGTGCCAGCAGTCAGGGAGGGGGAAGTTATGGCTACACCTTC,CASSQGGGSYGYTF
NA,NA,TRBJ2-7,TRBV20-1,TGCAGTGCTAGACAGGGGGGTCGTGAGCAGTACTTC,CSARQGGREQYF
NA,few,TRBJ2-5,TRBV20-1,TGCAGTGCTACTACAGCCGATCAAGAGACCCAGTACTTC,CSATTADQETQYF
NA,NA,TRBJ1-5,TRBV4-2,TGTGCCAGCAGCCGATCTCGGGACAGCAATCAGCCCCAGCATTTT,CASSRSRDSNQPQHF
NA,many,TRBJ2-5,TRBV4-3,TGCGCCAGCAGCCAAGATCCAGGGGTAGAGACCCAGTACTTC,CASSQDPGVETQYF
TRBD1,once,TRBJ1-6,TRBV12-3/TRBV12-4,TGTGCCAGCAGTAGGGACAGCTCCTATAATTCACCCCTCCACTTT,CASSRDSSYNSPLHF
NA,NA,TRBJ1-1,TRBV19,TGTGCCAGTAGTATTTTCAGGGCGGGCTCTGAAGCTTTCTTT,CASSIFRAGSEAFF